Described below is a single TCR beta chain sequence and its context. With V trimmed by 7 bases and J by 4 bases, 22 bases remained unmatched. This CDR3 is 18 amino acids long. CDR1 is SEHNR and CDR2 is FQNEAQ in the germline V gene (reference sequence). Enrollment of patients from Seattle took place during active infection, with longitudinal follow-up. This specimen comes from a study of blood T cell repertoires in COVID-19. Whole-study context: T cells, B-cell-depleted T cells, or PBMCs provided the cDNA or gDNA that served as material.

In the authors' workflow: It was from reference gene primer amplification that nucleated cell counts were estimated. Here immunoSEQ multiplex PCR was the method, and the copy in TCRdb shows in-frame clones only, minus some. That table furnishes V, J and clone size, whereas the DNA furnished D and trimming. This sample yields approximately 500,000 clones, of which about 91% are seen a single time; about 0.91% belongs to the top ten. The sample consisted of peripheral blood. This clonotype originated in a man between 18 and 29 years old with COVID-19, enrolled during active disease. The chain recombines TRBV7-9 with TRBJ2-7, with TRBD1 matching over 7 bases. CDR3 coding DNA: TGTGCCAGCACCGTTGCCGGGACAGTAACGGAGCGAGGATACGAGCAGTACTTC. It translates to CASTVAGTVTERGYEQYF.